This is a list of T cell receptor beta chains from one sample in a study of cytomegalovirus exposure and HLA in healthy donors. Assay used: immunoSEQ multiplex PCR; TCRdb lists only in-frame clones, some missing. The sample consists of about 120,000 clones, roughly 89% of them appearing once. The material sequenced was PBMCs. Receptor source: a woman under 30 in good health and CMV-seronegative. Each CDR3 is given with its conserved first and last residue. The D gene is left open where the match is weak. A clone size is listed for some rows: how often the clone was seen (once, few, many), or a class if it is expanded.

clone_size,v_call,d_call,j_call,cdr3_aa,cdr3_nt
once,TRBV5-1,-,TRBJ2-5,CASSLGGLNGETQYF,TGCGCCAGCAGCTTGGGGGGGCTGAATGGGGAGACCCAGTACTTC
-,TRBV5-1,TRBD2,TRBJ2-3,CASSLGRGADTQYF,TGCGCCAGCAGCTTGGGGCGGGGGGCAGATACGCAGTATTTT
once,TRBV19,-,TRBJ1-5,CASSIVGSGASNQPQHF,TGTGCCAGTAGTATAGTAGGGTCAGGGGCGAGCAATCAGCCCCAGCATTTT
-,TRBV29-1,TRBD2,TRBJ2-1,CSVPSGSGTYNEQFF,TGCAGCGTCCCTAGCGGGAGTGGAACCTACAATGAGCAGTTCTTC
-,TRBV10-3,TRBD2,TRBJ2-7,CAIYGAGGVYEQYF,TGTGCCATCTACGGGGCGGGAGGGGTCTACGAGCAGTACTTC
-,TRBV4-1,TRBD2,TRBJ2-1,CASSQDWASGPTNEQFF,TGCGCCAGCAGCCAAGATTGGGCTAGCGGGCCTACCAATGAGCAGTTCTTC
-,TRBV30,-,TRBJ1-1,CACGQSEAFF,TGTGCCTGCGGACAGTCTGAAGCTTTCTTT
-,TRBV4-1,TRBD2,TRBJ2-1,CASSQEVSGSFDNEQFF,TGCGCCAGCAGCCAAGAGGTTAGCGGGAGTTTCGACAATGAGCAGTTCTTC
-,TRBV5-1,TRBD2,TRBJ2-1,CASSELAGGSYNEQFF,TGCGCCAGCAGCGAGCTAGCGGGAGGGTCCTACAATGAGCAGTTCTTC
-,TRBV21-1,-,TRBJ2-1,CASSPPGGPEQFF,TGTGCCAGCAGCCCACCGGGGGGTCCGGAGCAGTTCTTC
-,TRBV7-9,TRBD1,TRBJ1-2,CASSGDRVSFEGYTF,TGTGCCAGCAGCGGAGACAGGGTTTCTTTTGAAGGCTACACCTTC